These 10 T cell receptor beta chains were sequenced from one sample in a study of Graves' ophthalmopathy and Graves' hyperthyroidism. Amplification of TCR beta CDR3 regions used RNA transcripts. The workflow started with a first-round RT-PCR run with HTBI primers and then moved on to a second-round multiplex PCR. TCRdb re-analysed the multiplex PCR reads in MiXCR, keeping a single row per CDR3 protein. Of about 210,000 distinct CDR3 sequences listed, around 30% are singletons. The sample consisted of peripheral blood. The receptors derive from a man aged 50-60 years with Graves' ophthalmopathy.

This clonotype was seen repeatedly, ten times or more. V is TRBV24-1 and J is TRBJ2-5; no firm D call. Germline V gene lookup returns CDR1 KGHDR and CDR2 SFDVKD. The CDR3 has 13 residues. V shed 3 bases and J shed 0 bases, with 4 bases lying between them. The CDR3 DNA reads TGTGCCACCAGTGATCCAGACCAAGAGACCCAGTACTTC. It encodes CATSDPDQETQYF.

This clonotype was counted many times. The rearrangement joins TRBV5-1 to TRBJ2-7, with a possible D match to TRBD1 (6 bases). Germline CDR1 SGHRS, CDR2 YFSETQ. The CDR3 has 13 residues. V lost 0 bases to trimming and J lost 4 bases, with 8 bases between them. The chain's CDR3 is CASSLVGQYEQYF. CDR3 sequence (DNA): TGCGCCAGCAGCTTGGTGGGACAATACGAGCAGTACTTC.

This clonotype occurred many times. The chain links TRBV25-1 to TRBJ2-7; 9 nucleotides match TRBD1. The V segment lost 4 bases and the J segment 4 bases; nucleotides outside the gene matches: 5. This CDR3 is 14 amino acids long. Looked up from germline, CDR1 is MGHDK and CDR2 is SYGVNS. The CDR3 protein is CASSGAGTGYEQYF. CDR3 DNA sequence: TGTGCCAGCAGTGGGGCCGGGACAGGGTACGAGCAGTACTTC.

The V and J genes are TRBV2 and TRBJ2-2, with TRBD1 matching over 12 bases. Looked up from germline, CDR1 is SNHLY and CDR2 is FYNNEI. The length of the CDR3 is 21 residues. With V trimmed by 0 bases and J by 2 bases, 13 bases remained unmatched. The CDR3 region has the DNA TGTGCCAGCAGTGAAGCGGTCCGGGACAGGGGGCTGCAACGAAACACCGGGGAGCTGTTTTTT. It encodes CASSEAVRDRGLQRNTGELFF.

In its sample, this clonotype was seen many times. The chain links TRBV20-1 to TRBJ2-5, with 7 nucleotides matching TRBD2. CDR1 is DFQATT, CDR2 SNEGSKA, per germline (reference sequence). CDR3 size: 18 residues. V lost 3 bases and J lost 2; bases outside the gene matches: 18. The CDR3: CSARALVVGGRVQETQYF. In nucleotides, the CDR3 is TGCAGTGCTAGGGCCCTCGTAGTGGGAGGGCGGGTACAAGAGACCCAGTACTTC.

The chain couples TRBV7-2 to TRBJ2-5, with 7 bases identical to TRBD1. Germline lookup yields CDR1 SGHTA and CDR2 FQGNSA. The CDR3 extends over 15 amino acids. J gave up 4 bases and V 6 bases, and 11 bases lay outside the gene matches. The CDR3 sequence is CASSLRGQGTETQYF. CDR3 coding DNA: TGTGCCAGCAGTTTAAGGGGGCAGGGGACAGAGACCCAGTACTTC. Full variable domain (outside the CDR3, taken from reference TRBV7-2 and TRBJ2-5): GAGVSQSPSNKVTEKGKDVELRCDPISGHTALYWYRQSLGQGLEFLIYFQGNSAPDKSGLPSDRFSAERTGGSVSTLTIQRTQQEDSAVYLCASSLRGQGTETQYFGPGTRLLVL.

This clonotype was seen repeatedly, ten times or more. CDR3 bases: TGCAGCGTAGAGGGGAACGACGAGCAGTACTTC. Protein product: CSVEGNDEQYF. The V call is TRBV29-1, the J call TRBJ2-7; the D call may be TRBD1 or TRBD2 (5 bases each). This CDR3 is built from 11 residues. Between the trimmed V and J ends, which lost 6 bases and 5 bases, there was a span of 11 bases. Germline V gene data show CDR1 as SQVTM and CDR2 as ANQGSEA.

This clonotype was counted at least ten times. The junction and the germline gene differ at one end; a read error may be behind it. The chain is built from TRBV11-3 and TRBJ1-1; D ambiguous. Germline loops: CDR1 SGHNT, CDR2 YENEEA. This CDR3 contains 14 residues. CDR3 nucleotides: TGTGCCAGCAGCACCCCGAGCAGGAACGCTGAAGCTTTCTTT. It is translated as CASSTPSRNAEAFF.

This chain links TRBV19 with TRBJ1-1; D might be TRBD1 (6 bases). Germline CDR1 is LNHDA and CDR2 is SQIVND (reference sequence). Trimming stripped 1 base from V and 1 base from J, with 13 bases between. The CDR3 covers 16 residues. CDR3 nucleotides: TGTGCCAGTAGTATAGCAGACGACAGGTCGAACACTGAAGCTTTCTTT. It is translated as CASSIADDRSNTEAFF.

This clonotype has a count of ten or more. The J gene is TRBJ1-1, the V gene TRBV7-9, with D unclear. The CDR3 has 14 amino acids. Germline CDR1 and CDR2: SEHNR and FQNEAQ (reference sequence). The V end was cut by 2 bases, the J end by 1 base, with 8 bases between. As DNA, the CDR3 is TGTGCCAGCAGCTTACAAATGGGGAACACTGAAGCTTTCTTT. Translation gives CASSLQMGNTEAFF.